This T cell receptor (beta chain) was identified in a study of CD8+CD57+ T cells in acquired aplastic anemia. About the study: Sorted CD4+ and CD8+ cells yielded about 3 ug of DNA on average. The average read count for CD4+ cells in healthy donors was roughly 10 million.

About this clonotype: What it binds is unknown.

The V and J ends lost 0 bases and 3 bases respectively, with 9 bases between them. The CDR3 spans 15 residues. The germline V gene has CDR1 SGHTA and CDR2 FQGNSA. Study-wide points: Overlap between patients and controls comprised 25 to 35 CD8+ CDR3 sequences.

TCR beta VDJ and CDR3 profiles were obtained from a genomic DNA template. TCRdb passed the reads through MiXCR, listing each CDR3 protein once. The table has hundreds of thousands of distinct CDR3 sequences, around 68% seen once. The chain has TRBV7-2 and TRBJ2-1; D tentatively fits TRBD1 or TRBD2 (5 bases each). This TCR was sampled from a human donor in good health, serving as a control. The sample consisted of sorted CD4+, CD8+, or CD8+CD57+ T cells (not recorded which) from PBMCs. For the CDR3, the DNA is TGTGCCAGCAGCTTAGCCGGGACGGACTACAATGAGCAGTTCTTC. This translates into CASSLAGTDYNEQFF.